Presented here are 30 T cell receptor beta chains from one specimen sequenced in a study of early T cells in non-severe SARS-CoV-2 infection. TCRdb reanalysed the 5' RACE reads using MiXCR and keeps one entry per CDR3 protein. Among 40,000 to 65,000 distinct CDR3 sequences listed, over 7.5% were seen once. The source material was whole blood. The receptor set was obtained from an adult who was a healthcare worker with PCR-confirmed SARS-CoV-2 infection or an uninfected control (not recorded which).

The chain recombines TRBV20-1 with TRBJ2-7; the D gene could be TRBD1 or TRBD2 (5 bases each). The V and J ends lost 6 bases and 1 base respectively, with 19 bases between them. CDR3 length equals 15 residues. The germline CDR1 and CDR2 sequences are DFQATT and SNEGSKA (reference sequence). This CDR3 is CSATVRGLSSYEQYF. In DNA form, the CDR3 reads TGCAGTGCCACCGTGAGGGGTTTGTCGTCCTACGAGCAGTACTTC.

This clonotype was detected only a few times. This sequence joins TRBV9 and TRBJ2-1; 8 nucleotides align to TRBD1. The CDR3 totals 14 residues. CDR1 and CDR2 (germline): SGDLS, YYNGEE. With V trimmed by 3 bases and J by 5 bases, 4 bases remained unmatched. CDR3 in DNA: TGTGCCAGCAGCGGACAGGGGTTAAACAATGAGCAGTTCTTC. Encoded protein: CASSGQGLNNEQFF. Using reference TRBV9 and TRBJ2-1 for the parts outside the CDR3, the full variable domain is DSGVTQTPKHLITATGQRVTLRCSPRSGDLSVYWYQQSLDQGLQFLIQYYNGEERAKGNILERFSAQQFPDLHSELNLSSLELGDSALYFCASSGQGLNNEQFFGPGTRLTVL.

This clonotype was detected many times. The chain couples TRBV11-2 to TRBJ2-7, with no clear D. In germline, CDR1 is SGHAT, CDR2 FQNNGV. The CDR3 covers 11 residues. Trimming took 4 bases from V and 3 from J, leaving 4 bases between them. In DNA form, the CDR3 reads TGTGCCAGCAGCTCCCACTACGAGCAGTACTTC. This sequence encodes CASSSHYEQYF. Full variable domain (rest looked up from reference TRBV11-2 and TRBJ2-7): EAGVAQSPRYKIIEKRQSVAFWCNPISGHATLYWYQQILGQGPKLLIQFQNNGVVDDSQLPKDRFSAERLKGVDSTLKIQPAKLEDSAVYLCASSSHYEQYFGPGTRLTVT.

This clonotype was seen many times. This chain links TRBV24-1 with TRBJ2-2; D is unresolved. V shed 3 bases and J shed 1 base, with 8 bases lying between them. CDR1 is KGHDR and CDR2 is SFDVKD in the germline V gene. CDR3 length: 15 residues. CDR3 sequence reads: CATSDPKMNTGELFF. As DNA, the CDR3 is TGTGCCACCAGTGATCCAAAAATGAACACCGGGGAGCTGTTTTTT.

This clonotype was counted only a few times. The gene calls are TRBV6-6 and TRBJ2-5; 9 nucleotides match TRBD2. This CDR3 has 16 residues. Trimming took 3 bases from V and 1 from J; bases not matched to a gene: 6. Germline CDR1 MNHNY, CDR2 SVGAGI (reference sequence). In DNA, the CDR3 is TGTGCCAGCAGTTATCTTAGCGGGGGACCCCAAGAGACCCAGTACTTC. Translated, it gives CASSYLSGGPQETQYF.

This clonotype appeared many times. The chain recombines TRBV20-1 with TRBJ1-1; no definite D call. V dropped 3 bases and J dropped 1 base, with 9 bases sitting between them. Germline V gene sequence: CDR1 DFQATT, CDR2 SNEGSKA (reference sequence). CDR3 length: 13 residues. Here the CDR3 DNA reads TGCAGTGCTAGCGGGCCAGCGAACACTGAAGCTTTCTTT. This sequence encodes CSASGPANTEAFF.

There are a few counts of this clonotype. The V call is TRBV6-2 or TRBV6-3, the J call TRBJ1-5; D gene unclear. Between the trimmed V and J ends, which lost 5 bases and 1 base, there was a span of 9 bases. Germline V gives CDR1 MNHEY, CDR2 SVGEGT. This CDR3 region has 14 residues. The CDR3, as DNA: TGTGCCAGCAGTCGGGCGGGGAGCAATCAGCCCCAGCATTTT. Translating gives CASSRAGSNQPQHF.

This sequence joins TRBV5-1 and TRBJ2-1; D may be TRBD1 or TRBD2 (5 bases each). The V end was cut by 0 bases, the J end by 6 bases, with 10 bases between. The CDR3 is made up of 14 amino acids. Germline CDR1 and CDR2: SGHRS and YFSETQ. The CDR3 protein is CASSLAGPLNEQFF. In DNA, the CDR3 is TGCGCCAGCAGCTTGGCGGGGCCCCTCAATGAGCAGTTCTTC.

In its sample, this clonotype was seen a few times. The V gene is TRBV19, the J gene TRBJ2-1; 7 bases fit TRBD1. V dropped 5 bases and J dropped 0; count of bases not matched to a gene: 4. This CDR3 has 15 amino acids. Germline values: CDR1 LNHDA, CDR2 SQIVND (reference sequence). CDR3 loop: CASSDRVSSYNEQFF. CDR3 DNA sequence: TGTGCCAGTAGTGACAGGGTAAGCTCCTACAATGAGCAGTTCTTC.

CDR3 sequence (DNA): TGTGCCAGTAGTCCAGACAGCTACAGCTCCTACGAGCAGTACTTC. Its translation is CASSPDSYSSYEQYF. J is TRBJ2-7 and V is TRBV19, with D maybe TRBD1 (5 bases). V was shortened by 5 bases and J by 0 bases, with 14 bases between the two germline ends. The germline CDR1 and CDR2 sequences are LNHDA and SQIVND (reference sequence). The CDR3 runs 15 residues. The full variable domain, with the rest looked up from reference TRBV19 and TRBJ2-7, is DGGITQSPKYLFRKEGQNVTLSCEQNLNHDAMYWYRQDPGQGLRLIYYSQIVNDFQKGDIAEGYSVSREKKESFPLTVTSAQKNPTAFYLCASSPDSYSSYEQYFGPGTRLTVT.

This clonotype was picked up many times. The CDR3 coding sequence is TGTGCCAGCAGCCAACAAGGGAGAGGCAGGGGAAATGGCTACACCTTC. As protein: CASSQQGRGRGNGYTF. The chain recombines TRBV14 with TRBJ1-2; D may be TRBD1 (6 bases). Germline V gene lookup returns CDR1 SGHDN and CDR2 FVKESK. Trimming removed 2 bases from V and 6 bases from J, with 19 bases in between. The CDR3 has 16 amino acids. The full variable domain, its missing parts supplied by reference TRBV14 and TRBJ1-2, is EAGVTQFPSHSVIEKGQTVTLRCDPISGHDNLYWYRRVMGKEIKFLLHFVKESKQDESGMPNNRFLAERTGGTYSTLKVQPAELEDSGVYFCASSQQGRGRGNGYTFGSGTRLTVV.

The J gene is TRBJ2-6, the V gene TRBV27; D not resolved. The CDR3 extends over 15 amino acids. The V end lost 3 bases, the J end lost 2 bases, and 8 bases lay between the germline ends. Germline CDR1 reads MNHEY; CDR2 reads SMNVEV (reference sequence). CDR3 amino acids: CASSLLWTGANVLTF. CDR3 DNA sequence: TGTGCCAGCAGTTTGTTGTGGACTGGGGCCAACGTCCTGACTTTC.

This chain connects TRBV27 to TRBJ1-1; 7 positions agree with TRBD1. With V trimmed by 3 bases and J by 4 bases, 2 bases remained unmatched. The CDR3 length is 13 residues. Germline assignment: CDR1 MNHEY and CDR2 SMNVEV (reference sequence). The CDR3, as DNA: TGTGCCAGCAGTTTGACAGGGAGCACTGAAGCTTTCTTT. This encodes CASSLTGSTEAFF.

This chain uses TRBV9 with TRBJ1-1; D possibly corresponds to TRBD1 (5 bases). Germline V gene lookup returns CDR1 SGDLS and CDR2 YYNGEE. V gave up 4 bases and J gave up 3 bases, with 16 bases separating them. CDR3 length equals 15 residues. The CDR3: CASSPQEGTYTEAFF. DNA of the CDR3: TGTGCCAGCAGCCCCCAGGAGGGGACGTACACTGAAGCTTTCTTT.

This clonotype was recorded at least ten times. This chain connects TRBV3-1 to TRBJ2-1; D is unclear. Deletions cut 0 bases from V and 3 bases from J, with 18 bases between. The CDR3 is 18 amino acids. CDR1 is LGHDT, CDR2 YNNKEL, per germline (reference sequence). The CDR3 is CASSQEGPGLAYYNEQFF. In DNA form, the CDR3 reads TGTGCCAGCAGCCAAGAAGGCCCGGGCCTGGCCTACTACAATGAGCAGTTCTTC.

This clonotype was observed a few times. This rearrangement joins TRBV6-6 to TRBJ1-1; D unresolved. The CDR3 is 11 residues long. Germline V gives CDR1 MNHNY, CDR2 SVGAGI (reference sequence). Trimming cost V 7 bases and J 2 bases, with 5 bases left between them. CDR3 in amino acids: CASIVNTEAFF. In DNA, the CDR3 is TGTGCCAGCATTGTAAACACTGAAGCTTTCTTT.

This clonotype has just a few counts. The rearrangement joins TRBV12-3 or TRBV12-4 to TRBJ2-3; no clear D gene. The CDR3 consists of 14 residues. V lost 7 bases to trimming and J lost 1 base, with 12 bases between them. The DNA for the CDR3 is TGTGCCAGCACCCTCCTCCGAGGCACAGATACGCAGTATTTT. Its protein is CASTLLRGTDTQYF.

This clonotype was observed many times. The genes are TRBV19 and TRBJ2-1, with unresolved D. The CDR3 totals 15 residues. V gave up 7 bases and J gave up 0 bases, with 13 bases separating them. Germline assignment: CDR1 LNHDA and CDR2 SQIVND (reference sequence). This CDR3 is CASNSDRSSYNEQFF. CDR3 bases: TGTGCCAGTAACTCGGACCGGAGCTCCTACAATGAGCAGTTCTTC.

This clonotype turned up a few times. V usage is TRBV29-1 and J usage is TRBJ2-5; D might be TRBD1 or TRBD2, each matching 5 bases. Trimming cost V 5 bases and J 4 bases, with 8 bases left between them. CDR3 size: 11 residues. Per germline, CDR1 SQVTM and CDR2 ANQGSEA. This CDR3 reads CSVLGTETQYF. The CDR3, as DNA: TGCAGCGTTCTGGGGACAGAGACCCAGTACTTC. Based on the CDR3 plus reference TRBV29-1 and TRBJ2-5, the full variable domain is SAVISQKPSRDICQRGTSLTIQCQVDSQVTMMFWYRQQPGQSLTLIATANQGSEATYESGFVIDKFPISRPNLTFSTLTVSNMSPEDSSIYLCSVLGTETQYFGPGTRLLVL.

This rearrangement joins TRBV21-1 to TRBJ1-2. TRBV21-1 constitutes a pseudogene. The CDR3 consists of 14 residues. The CDR3: CASSKGGAVDGYTF. The CDR3 coding sequence is TGTGCCAGCAGCAAAGGAGGAGCGGTGGATGGCTACACCTTC.

Many counts were recorded for this clonotype. V and J are TRBV6-2 or TRBV6-3 and TRBJ2-1, with D unresolved. There are 17 residues in the CDR3. V was pared by 0 bases and J by 0 bases, with 12 bases between. Per the germline V gene, CDR1 is MNHEY and CDR2 is SVGEGT. CDR3 coding DNA: TGTGCCAGCAGTTACTCGAAAGGGCCTAGCTCCTACAATGAGCAGTTCTTC. It yields the protein CASSYSKGPSSYNEQFF.

The chain employs TRBV6-1 and TRBJ1-1, with 7 nucleotides matching TRBD1. The V segment lost 6 bases and the J segment 1 base; nucleotides outside the gene matches: 8. This CDR3 has 15 amino acids. In germline, CDR1 is MNHNS, CDR2 SASEGT. CDR3 region: CASRGWGTENTEAFF. In DNA, the CDR3 is TGTGCCAGCAGGGGATGGGGGACAGAGAACACTGAAGCTTTCTTT.

The chain has TRBV19 and TRBJ1-1; 12 nucleotides align to TRBD1. The CDR3 extends over 15 amino acids. V lost 7 bases to trimming and J lost 5 bases; unmatched junction nucleotides: 8. Germline V gene sequence: CDR1 LNHDA, CDR2 SQIVND (reference sequence). CDR3 sequence reads: CASILGQGAGTEAFF. Here the CDR3 DNA reads TGTGCCAGTATATTGGGACAGGGGGCCGGGACTGAAGCTTTCTTT.

This clonotype was observed at least ten times. V usage is TRBV29-1 and J usage is TRBJ1-1; D is ambiguous. The germline V and J ends were trimmed by 4 bases and 8 bases, with 14 bases remaining between them. The CDR3 sequence is 12 residues long. Germline lookup yields CDR1 SQVTM and CDR2 ANQGSEA. Written as DNA, the CDR3 is TGCAGCGTTGTTAGTATCGGAGCGGAAGCTTTCTTT. Translation gives CSVVSIGAEAFF.

This clonotype was counted only a few times. The DNA of the CDR3 is TGTGCCAGCAGCTTAGCGAGAGAGACCCAGTACTTC. Protein: CASSLARETQYF. This chain links TRBV7-9 with TRBJ2-5; no reliable D call. Germline CDR1 reads SEHNR; CDR2 reads FQNEAQ (reference sequence). There are 12 residues in the CDR3. V was clipped by 0 bases and J by 4 bases, with 3 bases between them.

This clonotype was observed at least ten times. The chain combines TRBV4-1 with TRBJ2-7, with TRBD1 matching 7 bases. This CDR3 contains 14 residues. Germline-derived CDR1 and CDR2 are MGHRA and YSYEKL. With 5 bases clipped from V and 6 bases from J, the junction kept 10 bases outside the gene matches. CDR3 nucleotides: TGCGCCAGCAGCTCGGGGACAGCACCGTTCGAGCAGTACTTC. This gives the protein CASSSGTAPFEQYF.

In its sample, this clonotype was seen many times. The chain has TRBV7-9 and TRBJ2-7; maybe TRBD2 (6 bases). V was pared by 5 bases and J by 5 bases, with 7 bases between. The CDR3 is 11 residues long. The germline CDR1 and CDR2 sequences are SEHNR and FQNEAQ (reference sequence). CDR3: CASSPGDEQYF. DNA for the CDR3: TGTGCCAGCAGCCCGGGGGACGAGCAGTACTTC.

V gene TRBV29-1 combines with J gene TRBJ1-1, with D possibly TRBD1 on 6 matching bases. V shed 7 bases and J shed 0 bases, with 12 bases lying between them. The CDR3 sequence is 13 residues long. Germline CDR1 reads SQVTM; CDR2 reads ANQGSEA. CDR3 region: CSGRQALNTEAFF. The DNA of the CDR3 is TGCAGCGGACGACAGGCTTTGAACACTGAAGCTTTCTTT.

The sample holds many counts of this clonotype. This chain connects TRBV7-6 to TRBJ1-2; 7 bases are a match to TRBD1. Germline CDR1 is SGHVS and CDR2 is FNYEAQ. The CDR3 consists of 13 residues. V trimming: 5 bases; J trimming: 6 bases; junction bases outside the gene matches: 6. CDR3 region: CASSARGRDGYTF. The DNA for the CDR3 is TGTGCCAGCAGCGCAAGGGGGCGGGATGGCTACACCTTC. The variable domain in full, with the rest retrieved from reference TRBV7-6 and TRBJ1-2, is GAGVSQSPRYKVTKRGQDVALRCDPISGHVSLYWYRQALGQGPEFLTYFNYEAQQDKSGLPNDRFSAERPEGSISTLTIQRTEQRDSAMYRCASSARGRDGYTFGSGTRLTVV.

The gene calls are TRBV12-3 or TRBV12-4 and TRBJ2-4; 8 positions agree with TRBD1. This CDR3 region has 15 residues. V shed 7 bases and J 3 bases; nucleotides not matched to a gene: 8. CDR3 sequence (DNA): TGTGCCAGCACCATCCTAGACAGGGGCAAAAACATTCAGTACTTC. Protein: CASTILDRGKNIQYF.